This TCR beta chain was identified in a study of blood T cell repertoires in COVID-19. The CDR3 length is 14 residues. Germline lookup yields CDR1 LNHDA and CDR2 SQIVND (reference sequence). V was trimmed by 7 bases and J by 6 bases, leaving 18 bases between them. Per the original methods: Amplification with reference gene primers provided the estimates of nucleated cell counts. The method was immunoSEQ multiplex PCR; TCRdb's version includes in-frame clones alone and lacks a portion of them. D and trimming come from the DNA, and the V and J calls and clone size come from that table. The sample holds some 69,000 clones, more than 90% seen once.

The TCR sequence derives from a man in his 60s with acute or convalescent COVID-19. The chain combines TRBV19 with TRBJ1-1, with unresolved D. Sequencing was performed on peripheral blood. The CDR3 DNA follows: TGTGCCAGTACCCGCACGGCGGGTGGAGCTGAAGCTTTCTTT. It encodes CASTRTAGGAEAFF.